These 26 T cell receptor beta chains originate from one sample sequenced in a study of early T cells in non-severe SARS-CoV-2 infection. MiXCR, applied by TCRdb to the 5' RACE reads, yields one record per CDR3 protein. The table shows about 29,000 distinct CDR3 sequences, with around 5.4% occurring only once. Sequences were obtained from whole blood. The receptors derive from an adult who was a healthcare worker with PCR-confirmed SARS-CoV-2 infection or an uninfected control (not recorded which).

In its sample, this clonotype was seen many times. The gene calls are TRBV27 and TRBJ2-4; possibly TRBD1 for D (6 bases). V shed 4 bases and J shed 1 base, with 8 bases lying between them. Germline V gene lookup returns CDR1 MNHEY and CDR2 SMNVEV (reference sequence). The CDR3 loop spans 14 amino acids. CDR3 DNA sequence: TGTGCCAGCAGTTCCCAGGGGGCCAAAAACATTCAGTACTTC. It codes for CASSSQGAKNIQYF.

About this clonotype: A read error is possible here, since a much larger clone lies one base away. The V call is TRBV9, the J call TRBJ2-1; no reliable D call. The germline V gene has CDR1 SGDLS and CDR2 YYNGEE. The CDR3 has 12 amino acids. CDR3 DNA sequence: TGTGCCTGCAGCGTAGGTCACAATGAGCAGTTCTTC. Its translation: CACSVGHNEQFF.

V gene TRBV25-1 combines with J gene TRBJ1-3; D not resolved. The CDR3 contains 15 residues. From germline, CDR1 is MGHDK and CDR2 SYGVNS. V was cut by 3 bases and J by 0 bases, with 9 bases left in between. The CDR3 region has the DNA TGTGCCAGCAGTGACCCCAGGAGCTCTGGAAACACCATATATTTT. It translates to CASSDPRSSGNTIYF.

This clonotype was seen many times. This sequence joins TRBV6-2 or TRBV6-3 and TRBJ1-5; D possibly corresponds to TRBD1 (6 bases). Germline-derived CDR1 and CDR2 are MNHEY and SVGEGT. The germline V and J ends were trimmed by 5 bases and 5 bases, with 16 bases remaining between them. The CDR3 covers 15 residues. As DNA, the CDR3 is TGTGCCAGCAGTCCCCCCGGGACACACGATCAGCCCCAGCATTTT. Translating gives CASSPPGTHDQPQHF.

This clonotype has a count of ten or more. The chain joins TRBV28 to TRBJ2-1, with D hard to call. Germline V lookup: CDR1 MDHEN, CDR2 SYDVKM. The CDR3 is 16 residues long. Trimming took 2 bases from V and 8 from J, leaving 19 bases between them. The CDR3 protein is CASSLGPTVNRDEQFF. In nucleotides, the CDR3 is TGTGCCAGCAGTTTAGGCCCCACCGTTAATAGGGATGAGCAGTTCTTC.

This clonotype was observed at least ten times. V gene TRBV20-1 combines with J gene TRBJ1-5; D is possibly TRBD1 (5 bases). The CDR3 totals 14 residues. V was shortened by 0 bases and J by 4 bases, with 10 bases between the two germline ends. Germline V gene lookup returns CDR1 DFQATT and CDR2 SNEGSKA (reference sequence). The CDR3 sequence: CSAREGEGNQPQHF. The CDR3 bases are TGCAGTGCTAGAGAGGGGGAGGGGAATCAGCCCCAGCATTTT.

This clonotype was recorded at least ten times. The chain couples TRBV7-9 to TRBJ2-1, with D perhaps being TRBD1 or TRBD2 (5 bases each). The CDR3 is 13 residues long. The ends were cut back, 5 bases at V and 5 bases at J, with 10 bases in the middle. Germline V CDR1 and CDR2: SEHNR, FQNEAQ (reference sequence). The CDR3 DNA reads as TGTGCCAGCAGCCTGGGACGAAACAATGAGCAGTTCTTC. This gives the protein CASSLGRNNEQFF.

This clonotype was picked up many times. V usage is TRBV11-2 and J usage is TRBJ2-1; no clear D gene. With 3 bases removed from V and 8 bases from J, the gap between germline ends came to 11 bases. CDR3 size: 13 residues. Germline V lookup: CDR1 SGHAT, CDR2 FQNNGV. The CDR3 is CASSFRPSDEQFF. CDR3 coding DNA: TGTGCCAGCAGCTTTAGACCCTCGGATGAGCAGTTCTTC.

There are a few counts of this clonotype. The chain joins TRBV2 to TRBJ1-2; D call uncertain. The germline CDR1 and CDR2 sequences are SNHLY and FYNNEI. This CDR3 has 14 residues. The V and J ends lost 7 bases and 2 bases respectively, with 14 bases between them. This CDR3 is CASNEAGPNYGYTF. The CDR3 nucleotides are TGTGCCAGCAATGAGGCAGGACCGAACTATGGCTACACCTTC.

Ten or more counts support this clonotype. V usage is TRBV28 and J usage is TRBJ2-7, with 9 bases lining up with TRBD1. With V trimmed by 1 base and J by 3 bases, 4 bases remained unmatched. Germline V gives CDR1 MDHEN, CDR2 SYDVKM. The CDR3 covers 15 residues. The CDR3 spells CASSLYTGGGYEQYF. CDR3 DNA sequence: TGTGCCAGCAGTTTATACACAGGGGGCGGCTACGAGCAGTACTTC.

This clonotype was recorded many times. The rearrangement joins TRBV5-1 to TRBJ2-4; tentative D call: TRBD1 (5 bases). This CDR3 is built from 15 residues. Germline V gene data show CDR1 as SGHRS and CDR2 as YFSETQ. The V gene lost 0 bases and the J gene lost 2 bases, with 9 bases spanning the gap. CDR3 DNA: TGCGCCAGCAGCTTGGGACAGAGACCCAAAAACATTCAGTACTTC. This codes for CASSLGQRPKNIQYF.

This clonotype was observed at least ten times. V and J are TRBV20-1 and TRBJ1-1; D ambiguous. V dropped 5 bases and J dropped 4 bases, with 8 bases sitting between them. CDR1 and CDR2 from the germline V gene are DFQATT and SNEGSKA (reference sequence). The CDR3 totals 11 residues. CDR3 loop: CSAARSTEAFF. In DNA form, the CDR3 reads TGCAGTGCTGCCCGTTCCACTGAAGCTTTCTTT.

This rearrangement joins TRBV20-1 to TRBJ2-1, with 7 bases aligning to TRBD2. CDR1 and CDR2 from the germline V gene are DFQATT and SNEGSKA (reference sequence). This CDR3 contains 14 residues. J lost 0 bases, V lost 3 bases, and 2 bases had no gene match. CDR3: CSASGGSSYNEQFF. CDR3 DNA sequence: TGCAGTGCTAGCGGGGGGAGCTCCTACAATGAGCAGTTCTTC.

This clonotype occurred many times. The chain couples TRBV6-6 to TRBJ1-1; 9 positions agree with TRBD1. The length of the CDR3 is 15 residues. Losses at the gene ends were 2 bases for V and 6 bases for J; bases not matched to a gene: 7. The V gene's germline CDR1 is MNHNY and CDR2 SVGAGI (reference sequence). CDR3 sequence reads: CASSYGGQGVAEAFF. The CDR3, as DNA: TGTGCCAGCAGTTACGGGGGACAGGGTGTCGCTGAAGCTTTCTTT.

In this sample, this clonotype turned up many times. The chain carries TRBV6-1 and TRBJ1-1; the D gene is possibly TRBD1 (5 bases). Trimming left V 6 bases short and J 5 bases short, with 13 bases between. The length of the CDR3 is 13 residues. CDR1 is MNHNS, CDR2 SASEGT, per germline. This CDR3 is CASSRGPVTEAFF. The CDR3 bases are TGTGCCAGCAGCCGGGGCCCCGTGACTGAAGCTTTCTTT.

At least ten counts were recorded for this clonotype. The chain recombines TRBV27 with TRBJ2-1; D may be TRBD1 (5 bases). V was clipped by 5 bases and J by 8 bases, with 10 bases between them. Looked up from germline, CDR1 is MNHEY and CDR2 is SMNVEV (reference sequence). CDR3 length: 12 residues. In nucleotides, the CDR3 is TGTGCCAGCAGTCACAGGTTCGATGAGCAGTTCTTC. This encodes CASSHRFDEQFF.

V is TRBV7-2 and J is TRBJ1-2; 8 bases match TRBD1. Per germline, CDR1 SGHTA and CDR2 FQGNSA. The length of the CDR3 is 14 residues. The trim removed 5 bases at V and 4 bases at J, leaving 6 bases unmatched. The CDR3 DNA reads TGTGCCAGCAGCCCACAGGGGGAGGGCTATGGCTACACCTTC. Translation: CASSPQGEGYGYTF.

This clonotype came up many times. The V call is TRBV6-2 or TRBV6-3, the J call TRBJ1-1, with 8 bases identical to TRBD1. The CDR3 sequence is 15 residues long. The junction had 6 bases not matched to a gene; V was cut back by 6 bases and J by 0 bases. Germline V gene data show CDR1 as MNHEY and CDR2 as SVGEGT. The CDR3 DNA is TGTGCCAGCAGGAGAACGGGACAGGTGAACACTGAAGCTTTCTTT. It specifies CASRRTGQVNTEAFF.

This clonotype occurred many times. The chain couples TRBV3-1 to TRBJ2-4; D may be TRBD2 (6 bases). CDR1 LGHDT and CDR2 YNNKEL come from the germline V gene (reference sequence). V shed 3 bases and J shed 6 bases, with 21 bases lying between them. CDR3 length equals 17 residues. The CDR3 coding sequence is TGTGCCAGCAGCCAGCGAGGGTTAAGAGCGCGGGGAAACATTCAGTACTTC. Translation gives CASSQRGLRARGNIQYF.

Written as DNA, the CDR3 is TGCGCCAGCGGGGTCTCCACAGATACGCAGTATTTT. Amino acid sequence: CASGVSTDTQYF. The chain employs TRBV10-1 and TRBJ2-3; D unresolved. Trimming took off 8 bases at V and 2 bases at J, with 8 bases between the two ends. Looked up from germline, CDR1 is WNHNN and CDR2 is SYGVQD (reference sequence). The CDR3 contains 12 residues.

The gene calls are TRBV4-3 and TRBJ2-1; 14 bases are a match to TRBD2. The V gene end was trimmed by 3 bases and the J gene end by 2 bases; junction bases not matched to a gene: 6. The CDR3 covers 18 residues. CDR1 and CDR2 from the germline V gene are LGHNA and YSLEER. Written as DNA, the CDR3 is TGCGCCAGCAGCCAGGAGACTAGCGGGAGGGGCCCCTACAATGAGCAGTTCTTC. This gives the protein CASSQETSGRGPYNEQFF.

In its sample, this clonotype was seen many times. The CDR3 DNA reads as TGTGCCAGCAGTACACCAGGGTCTAGCAATCAGCCCCAGCATTTT. This sequence encodes CASSTPGSSNQPQHF. V is TRBV28 and J is TRBJ1-5; maybe TRBD1 (5 bases). Germline V gene lookup returns CDR1 MDHEN and CDR2 SYDVKM. Trimming pared 5 bases from V and 0 bases from J, leaving 11 bases between. This CDR3 region has 15 residues.

This clonotype rates as medium-sized. The V gene is TRBV29-1, the J gene TRBJ1-2; 8 bases map to TRBD1. V lost 2 bases to trimming and J lost 7 bases; unmatched junction nucleotides: 6. Germline V gene sequence: CDR1 SQVTM, CDR2 ANQGSEA. The CDR3 covers 13 residues. CDR3 DNA: TGCAGCGTTGAATCCGGGACAGGTAGTGGCTACACCTTC. Translated, it gives CSVESGTGSGYTF.

This clonotype has a count of ten or more. The chain has TRBV6-2 or TRBV6-3 and TRBJ2-2; no firm D call. CDR3 length: 17 residues. Germline V gene sequence: CDR1 MNHEY, CDR2 SVGEGT. The germline V and J ends were trimmed by 7 bases and 1 base, with 19 bases remaining between them. DNA of the CDR3: TGTGCCAGCACCCAGACTCCGAGAAGGTGGAACACCGGGGAGCTGTTTTTT. Encoded protein: CASTQTPRRWNTGELFF.

This clonotype was counted many times. This chain joins TRBV12-3 or TRBV12-4 and TRBJ1-6; 9 bases match TRBD1. With 6 bases clipped from V and 5 bases from J, the junction kept 5 bases outside the gene matches. The CDR3 has 15 amino acids. The CDR3 region has the DNA TGTGCCAGCAGGGGACAGGGACGGGATAATTCACCCCTCCACTTT. Protein: CASRGQGRDNSPLHF.

This clonotype showed up many times. In nucleotides, the CDR3 is TGTGCCTGGGGTTGGGGCGGGGAGCTGTTTTTT. Translating gives CAWGWGGELFF. The genes are TRBV30 and TRBJ2-2; D is uncertain. The CDR3 totals 11 residues. V was trimmed by 5 bases and J by 7 bases, leaving 8 bases between them. Germline CDR1 is GTSNPN and CDR2 is SVGIG (reference sequence).